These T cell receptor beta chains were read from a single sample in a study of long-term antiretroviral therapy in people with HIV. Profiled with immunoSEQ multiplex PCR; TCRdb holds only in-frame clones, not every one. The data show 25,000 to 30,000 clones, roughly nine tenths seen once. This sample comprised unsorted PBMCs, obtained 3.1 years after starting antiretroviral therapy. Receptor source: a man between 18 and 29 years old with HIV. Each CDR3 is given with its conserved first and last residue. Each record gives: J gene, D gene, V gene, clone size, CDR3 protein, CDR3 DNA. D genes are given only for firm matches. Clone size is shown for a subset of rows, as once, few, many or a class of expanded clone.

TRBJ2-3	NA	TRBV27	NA	CASSFGTSTDTQYF	TGTGCCAGCAGTTTCGGGACTAGCACAGATACGCAGTATTTT
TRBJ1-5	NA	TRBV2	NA	CASSELNSNQPQHF	TGTGCCAGCAGTGAGCTGAATAGCAATCAGCCCCAGCATTTT
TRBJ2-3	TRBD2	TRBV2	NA	CASLREKADTQYF	TGTGCCAGCTTGCGGGAGAAGGCAGATACGCAGTATTTT
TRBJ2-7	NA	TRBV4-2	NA	CASSQAGADPLDEQYF	TGTGCCAGCAGCCAAGCAGGAGCCGACCCCTTAGACGAGCAGTACTTC
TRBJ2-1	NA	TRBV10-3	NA	CAISESAASDNEQFF	TGTGCCATCAGTGAGTCCGCTGCTAGCGACAATGAGCAGTTCTTC
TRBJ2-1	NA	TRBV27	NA	CASSLKSGIYNEQFF	TGTGCCAGCAGTTTAAAAAGTGGGATTTACAATGAGCAGTTCTTC
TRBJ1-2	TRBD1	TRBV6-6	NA	CASSWTGPVYGYTF	TGTGCCAGCAGTTGGACAGGTCCGGTCTATGGCTACACCTTC
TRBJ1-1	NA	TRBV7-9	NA	CASSFLNTEAFF	TGTGCCAGCAGCTTTCTGAACACTGAAGCTTTCTTT
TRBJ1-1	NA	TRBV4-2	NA	CASSLIGVGGEAFF	TGTGCCAGCAGCCTTATAGGAGTTGGGGGTGAAGCTTTCTTT
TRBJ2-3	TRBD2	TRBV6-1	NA	CASSARRLAGGDTQYF	TGTGCCAGCAGTGCCCGCCGACTAGCGGGGGGAGATACGCAGTATTTT
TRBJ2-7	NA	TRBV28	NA	CASSLRGREQYF	TGTGCCAGCAGTCTAAGGGGCAGAGAGCAGTACTTC
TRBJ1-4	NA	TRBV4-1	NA	CASSRQSIFLNEKLFF	TGCGCCAGCAGCCGTCAGTCGATATTTCTTAATGAAAAACTGTTTTTT
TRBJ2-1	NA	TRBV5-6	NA	CASSPWRNHNEQFF	TGTGCCAGCAGCCCATGGAGGAACCACAATGAGCAGTTCTTC
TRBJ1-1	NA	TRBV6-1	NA	CASSTNTEAFF	TGTGCCAGCAGTACGAACACTGAAGCTTTCTTT
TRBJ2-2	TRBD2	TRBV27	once	CASTMGLMPGGELFF	TGTGCCAGCACTATGGGACTAATGCCTGGCGGGGAGCTGTTTTTT
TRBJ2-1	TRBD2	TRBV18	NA	CASSPLRGGSYNEQFF	TGTGCCAGCTCACCTCTTAGGGGAGGGTCCTACAATGAGCAGTTCTTC
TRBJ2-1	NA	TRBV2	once	CASSEQGLNEQFF	TGTGCCAGCAGTGAACAGGGTCTAAATGAGCAGTTCTTC
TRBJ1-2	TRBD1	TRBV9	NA	CASRGTGGYGYTF	TGTGCCAGCAGAGGGACAGGGGGCTATGGCTACACCTTC
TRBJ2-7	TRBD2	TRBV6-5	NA	CASRKTSGSYEQYF	TGTGCCAGCAGAAAGACTAGCGGATCCTACGAGCAGTACTTC
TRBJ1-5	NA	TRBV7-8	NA	CASSLNRGLANDQPQHF	TGTGCCAGCAGCCTCAACCGGGGACTAGCGAACGATCAGCCCCAGCATTTT
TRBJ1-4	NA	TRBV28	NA	CASSLGSREKLFF	TGTGCCAGCAGTTTGGGCTCACGAGAAAAACTGTTTTTT
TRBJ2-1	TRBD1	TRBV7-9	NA	CASSSRRDRVDEQFF	TGTGCCAGCAGCTCTAGGAGGGACAGGGTGGATGAGCAGTTCTTC
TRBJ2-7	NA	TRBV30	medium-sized	CAWSVQSGKYEQYF	TGTGCCTGGAGTGTACAGTCGGGGAAGTACGAGCAGTACTTC
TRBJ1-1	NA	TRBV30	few	CAWSVRGRGEAFF	TGTGCCTGGAGTGTACGCGGGCGTGGGGAAGCTTTCTTT
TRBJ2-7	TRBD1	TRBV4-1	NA	CASSQEQGEPYEQYF	TGCGCCAGCAGCCAAGAGCAGGGGGAACCCTACGAGCAGTACTTC
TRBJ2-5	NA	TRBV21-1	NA	CASSRGAGAETQYF	TGTGCCAGCAGCCGGGGGGCAGGGGCAGAGACCCAGTACTTC
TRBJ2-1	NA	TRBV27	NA	CASSLRGTGNEQFF	TGTGCCAGCAGTTTAAGGGGGACGGGCAATGAGCAGTTCTTC
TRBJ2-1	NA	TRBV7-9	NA	CASSFIMGYNEQFF	TGTGCCAGCAGCTTCATCATGGGGTACAATGAGCAGTTCTTC
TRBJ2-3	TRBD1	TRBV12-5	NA	CASGLPPGQSMNTQYF	TGTGCTAGTGGTTTGCCACCGGGACAGTCCATGAATACGCAGTATTTT
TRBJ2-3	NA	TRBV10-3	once	CAISRRGAGDTQYF	TGTGCCATCAGTCGTCGGGGGGCTGGGGATACGCAGTATTTT
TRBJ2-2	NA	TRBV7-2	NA	CASSSGLFTGELFF	TGTGCCAGCAGCTCGGGACTCTTCACCGGGGAGCTGTTTTTT